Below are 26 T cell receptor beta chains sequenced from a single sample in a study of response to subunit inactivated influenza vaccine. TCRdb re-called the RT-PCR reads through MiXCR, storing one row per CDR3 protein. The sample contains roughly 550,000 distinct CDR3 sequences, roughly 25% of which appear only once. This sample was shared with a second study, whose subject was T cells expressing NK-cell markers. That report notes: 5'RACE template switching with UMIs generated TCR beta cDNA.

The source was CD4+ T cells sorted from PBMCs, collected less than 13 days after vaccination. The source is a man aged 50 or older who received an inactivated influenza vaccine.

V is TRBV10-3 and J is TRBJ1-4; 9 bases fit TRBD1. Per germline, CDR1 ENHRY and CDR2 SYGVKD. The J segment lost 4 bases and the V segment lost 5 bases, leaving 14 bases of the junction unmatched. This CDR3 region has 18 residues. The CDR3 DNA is TGTGCCATCAGTCGGGGGTCGGACAGGGGCCTTTTTAATGAAAAACTGTTTTTT. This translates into CAISRGSDRGLFNEKLFF.

The CDR3, as DNA: TGTGCCACCAAAGTGGACAGGACGAACACTGAAGCTTTCTTT. Protein: CATKVDRTNTEAFF. The gene calls are TRBV6-4 and TRBJ1-1; 7 positions agree with TRBD1. Losses at the gene ends were 10 bases for V and 1 base for J; bases not matched to a gene: 9. The CDR3 loop spans 14 amino acids. The germline V gene encodes CDR1 MRHNA and CDR2 SNTAGT.

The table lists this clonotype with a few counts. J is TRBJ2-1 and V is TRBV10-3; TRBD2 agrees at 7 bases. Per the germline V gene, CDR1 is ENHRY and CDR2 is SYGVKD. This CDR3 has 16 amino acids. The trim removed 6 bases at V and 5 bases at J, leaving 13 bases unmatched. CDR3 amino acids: CAISPRSSGANNEQFF. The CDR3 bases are TGTGCCATCAGCCCGCGTTCCAGCGGGGCCAACAATGAGCAGTTCTTC.

CDR3 loop: CAISGGGLREKLFF. In nucleotides, the CDR3 is TGTGCCATCAGTGGAGGGGGGCTAAGGGAAAAACTGTTTTTT. The V gene is TRBV10-3, the J gene TRBJ1-4; the D gene is possibly TRBD1 (6 bases). V was pared by 4 bases and J by 8 bases, with 14 bases between. The CDR3 extends over 14 amino acids. Germline V lookup: CDR1 ENHRY, CDR2 SYGVKD.

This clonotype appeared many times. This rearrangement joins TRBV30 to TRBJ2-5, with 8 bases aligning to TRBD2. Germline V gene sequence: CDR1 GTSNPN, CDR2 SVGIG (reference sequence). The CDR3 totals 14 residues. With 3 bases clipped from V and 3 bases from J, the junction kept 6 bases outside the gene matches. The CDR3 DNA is TGTGCCTGGAGATCCCGTAGCGGGGAAGAGACCCAGTACTTC. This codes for CAWRSRSGEETQYF.

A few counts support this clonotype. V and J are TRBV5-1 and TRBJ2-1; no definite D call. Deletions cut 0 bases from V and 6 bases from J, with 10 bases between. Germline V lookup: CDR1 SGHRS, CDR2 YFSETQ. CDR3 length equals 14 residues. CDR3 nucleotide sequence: TGCGCCAGCAGCTTGGTGAAAGCAGGCAATGAGCAGTTCTTC. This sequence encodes CASSLVKAGNEQFF. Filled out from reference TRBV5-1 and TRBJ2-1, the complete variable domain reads KAGVTQTPRYLIKTRGQQVTLSCSPISGHRSVSWYQQTPGQGLQFLFEYFSETQRNKGNFPGRFSGRQFSNSRSEMNVSTLELGDSALYLCASSLVKAGNEQFFGPGTRLTVL.

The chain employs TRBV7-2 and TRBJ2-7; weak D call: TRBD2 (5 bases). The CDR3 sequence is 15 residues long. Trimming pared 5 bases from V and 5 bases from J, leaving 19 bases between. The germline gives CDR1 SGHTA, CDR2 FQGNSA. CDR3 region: CASSQDWSSLHEQYF. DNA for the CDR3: TGTGCCAGCAGCCAGGACTGGTCTTCCTTGCACGAGCAGTACTTC.

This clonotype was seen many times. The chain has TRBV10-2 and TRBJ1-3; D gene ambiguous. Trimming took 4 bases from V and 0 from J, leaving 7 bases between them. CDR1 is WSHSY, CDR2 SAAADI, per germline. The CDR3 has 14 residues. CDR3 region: CASSVGSSGNTIYF. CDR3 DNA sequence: TGCGCCAGCAGTGTGGGCAGCTCTGGAAACACCATATATTTT.

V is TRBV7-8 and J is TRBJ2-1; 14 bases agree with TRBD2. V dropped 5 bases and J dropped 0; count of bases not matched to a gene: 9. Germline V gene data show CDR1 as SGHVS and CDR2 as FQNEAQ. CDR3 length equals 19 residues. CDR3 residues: CASSPRGGLAGDSYNEQFF. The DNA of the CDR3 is TGTGCCAGCAGCCCCCGAGGGGGACTAGCGGGGGACTCCTACAATGAGCAGTTCTTC.

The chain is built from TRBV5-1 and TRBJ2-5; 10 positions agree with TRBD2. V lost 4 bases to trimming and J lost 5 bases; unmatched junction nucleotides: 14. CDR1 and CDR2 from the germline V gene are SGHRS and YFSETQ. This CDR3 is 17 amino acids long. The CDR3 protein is CASSPGRGLARGETQYF. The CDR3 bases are TGCGCCAGCAGCCCGGGGCGGGGACTAGCGAGAGGGGAGACCCAGTACTTC. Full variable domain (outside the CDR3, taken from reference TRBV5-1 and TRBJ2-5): KAGVTQTPRYLIKTRGQQVTLSCSPISGHRSVSWYQQTPGQGLQFLFEYFSETQRNKGNFPGRFSGRQFSNSRSEMNVSTLELGDSALYLCASSPGRGLARGETQYFGPGTRLLVL.

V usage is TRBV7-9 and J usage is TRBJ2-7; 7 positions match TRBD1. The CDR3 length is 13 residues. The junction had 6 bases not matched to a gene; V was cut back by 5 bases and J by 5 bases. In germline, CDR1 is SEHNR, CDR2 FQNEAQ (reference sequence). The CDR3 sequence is CASSNTGAHEQYF. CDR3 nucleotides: TGTGCCAGCAGCAATACAGGGGCCCACGAGCAGTACTTC.

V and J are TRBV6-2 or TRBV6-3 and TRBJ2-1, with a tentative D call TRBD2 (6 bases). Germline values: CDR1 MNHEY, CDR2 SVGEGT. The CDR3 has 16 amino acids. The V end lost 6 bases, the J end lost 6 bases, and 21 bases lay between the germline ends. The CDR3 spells CASRIVSGREGNEQFF. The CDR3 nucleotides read TGTGCCAGCAGAATAGTTTCTGGGCGGGAAGGCAATGAGCAGTTCTTC.

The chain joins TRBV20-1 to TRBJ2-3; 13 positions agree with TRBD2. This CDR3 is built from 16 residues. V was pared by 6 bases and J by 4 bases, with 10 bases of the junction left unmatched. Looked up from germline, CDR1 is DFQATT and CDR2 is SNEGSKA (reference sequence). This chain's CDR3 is CSARPGLAGAADTQYF. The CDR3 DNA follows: TGCAGTGCACGCCCCGGACTAGCGGGAGCTGCAGATACGCAGTATTTT.

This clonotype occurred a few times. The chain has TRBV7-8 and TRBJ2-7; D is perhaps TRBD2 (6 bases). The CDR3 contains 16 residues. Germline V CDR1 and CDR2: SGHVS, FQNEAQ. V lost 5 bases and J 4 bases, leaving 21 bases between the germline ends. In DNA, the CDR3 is TGTGCCAGCAGCCGAACATCTAGCGAGAGGGGATACGAGCAGTACTTC. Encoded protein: CASSRTSSERGYEQYF.

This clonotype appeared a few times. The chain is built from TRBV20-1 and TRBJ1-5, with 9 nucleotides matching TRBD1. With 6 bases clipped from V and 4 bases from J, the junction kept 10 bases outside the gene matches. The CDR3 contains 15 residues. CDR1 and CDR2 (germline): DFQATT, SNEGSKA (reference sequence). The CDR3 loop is CSASRQGGNNQPQHF. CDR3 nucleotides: TGCAGTGCATCCCGACAGGGGGGAAATAATCAGCCCCAGCATTTT.

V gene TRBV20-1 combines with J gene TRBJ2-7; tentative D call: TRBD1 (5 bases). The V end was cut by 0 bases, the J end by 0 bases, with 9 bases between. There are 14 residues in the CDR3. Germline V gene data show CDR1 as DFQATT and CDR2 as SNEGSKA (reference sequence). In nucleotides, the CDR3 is TGCAGTGCTAGAGAAGGGGTCAGCTCCTACGAGCAGTACTTC. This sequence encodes CSAREGVSSYEQYF.

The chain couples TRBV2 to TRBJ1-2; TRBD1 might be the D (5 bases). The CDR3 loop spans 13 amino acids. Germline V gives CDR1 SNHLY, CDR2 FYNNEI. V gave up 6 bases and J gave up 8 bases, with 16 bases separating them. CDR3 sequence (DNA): TGTGCCAGCAGGATGGGGGGGTCGGACGGCTACACCTTC. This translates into CASRMGGSDGYTF.

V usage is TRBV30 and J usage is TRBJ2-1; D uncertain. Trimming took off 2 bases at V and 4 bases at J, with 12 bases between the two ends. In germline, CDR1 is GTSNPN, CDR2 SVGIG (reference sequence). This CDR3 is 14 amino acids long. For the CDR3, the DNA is TGTGCCTGGAGTCGGTCTAGTCGGTACAATGAGCAGTTCTTC. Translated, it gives CAWSRSSRYNEQFF. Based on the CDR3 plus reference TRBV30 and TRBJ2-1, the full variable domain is SQTIHQWPATLVQPVGSPLSLECTVEGTSNPNLYWYRQAAGRGLQLLFYSVGIGQISSEVPQNLSASRPQDRQFILSSKKLLLSDSGFYLCAWSRSSRYNEQFFGPGTRLTVL.

The CDR3: CASSRTPDLYNEQFF. The DNA for the CDR3 is TGCGCCAGCAGCCGAACCCCGGATCTATACAATGAGCAGTTCTTC. The J gene is TRBJ2-1, the V gene TRBV5-1; D gene ambiguous. There are 15 residues in the CDR3. Trimming left V 4 bases short and J 4 bases short, with 15 bases between. In germline, CDR1 is SGHRS, CDR2 YFSETQ. Based on the CDR3 plus reference TRBV5-1 and TRBJ2-1, the full variable domain is KAGVTQTPRYLIKTRGQQVTLSCSPISGHRSVSWYQQTPGQGLQFLFEYFSETQRNKGNFPGRFSGRQFSNSRSEMNVSTLELGDSALYLCASSRTPDLYNEQFFGPGTRLTVL.

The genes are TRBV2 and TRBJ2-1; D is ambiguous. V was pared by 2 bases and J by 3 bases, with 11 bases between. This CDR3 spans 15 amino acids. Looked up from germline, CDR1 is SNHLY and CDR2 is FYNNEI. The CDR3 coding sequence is TGTGCCAGCAGTGAACTGCTAGGTCGCTACAATGAGCAGTTCTTC. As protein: CASSELLGRYNEQFF.

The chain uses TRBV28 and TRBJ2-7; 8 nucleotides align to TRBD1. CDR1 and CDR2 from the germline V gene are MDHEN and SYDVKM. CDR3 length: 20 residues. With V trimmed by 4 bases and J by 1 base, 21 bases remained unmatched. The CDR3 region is CASSSYQDRVRRKQSYEQYF. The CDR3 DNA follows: TGTGCCAGCAGTTCCTACCAGGACAGGGTACGTCGAAAGCAATCCTACGAGCAGTACTTC.

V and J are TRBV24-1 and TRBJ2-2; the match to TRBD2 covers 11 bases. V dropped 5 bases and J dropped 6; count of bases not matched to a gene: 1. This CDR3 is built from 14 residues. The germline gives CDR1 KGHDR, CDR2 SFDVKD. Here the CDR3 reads CATSASGRPGELFF. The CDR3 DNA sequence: TGTGCCACCAGTGCTAGCGGGAGGCCCGGGGAGCTGTTTTTT.

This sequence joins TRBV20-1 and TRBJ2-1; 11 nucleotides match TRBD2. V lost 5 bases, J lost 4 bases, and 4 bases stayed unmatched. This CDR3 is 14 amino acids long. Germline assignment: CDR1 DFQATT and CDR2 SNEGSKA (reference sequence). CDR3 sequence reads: CSAPPSGRYNEQFF. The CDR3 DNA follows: TGCAGTGCTCCCCCTAGCGGGAGGTACAATGAGCAGTTCTTC.

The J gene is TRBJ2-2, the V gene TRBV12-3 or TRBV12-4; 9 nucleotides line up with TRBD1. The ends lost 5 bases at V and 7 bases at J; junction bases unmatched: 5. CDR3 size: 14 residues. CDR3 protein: CASSRTGGFGELFF. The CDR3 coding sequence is TGTGCCAGCAGTCGAACAGGGGGCTTCGGGGAGCTGTTTTTT.

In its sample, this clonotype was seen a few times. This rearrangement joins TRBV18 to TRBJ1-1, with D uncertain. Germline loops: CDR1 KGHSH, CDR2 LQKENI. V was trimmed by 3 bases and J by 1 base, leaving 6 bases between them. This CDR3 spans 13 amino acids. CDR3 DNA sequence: TGTGCCAGCTCACCCGACGCGAACACTGAAGCTTTCTTT. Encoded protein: CASSPDANTEAFF. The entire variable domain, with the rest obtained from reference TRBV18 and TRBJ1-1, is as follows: NAGVMQNPRHLVRRRGQEARLRCSPMKGHSHVYWYRQLPEEGLKFMVYLQKENIIDESGMPKERFSAEFPKEGPSILRIQQVVRGDSAAYFCASSPDANTEAFFGQGTRLTVV.

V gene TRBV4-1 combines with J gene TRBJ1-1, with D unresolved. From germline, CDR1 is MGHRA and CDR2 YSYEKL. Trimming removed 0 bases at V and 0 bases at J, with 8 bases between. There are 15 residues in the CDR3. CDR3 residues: CASSQELRVNTEAFF. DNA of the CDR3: TGCGCCAGCAGCCAAGAGTTGAGGGTGAACACTGAAGCTTTCTTT.